Shown below are 5 T cell receptor beta chains from a single sample sequenced in a study of human T cells and chemical hapten exposure. Via MiXCR, TCRdb re-called the RACE reads, giving one row per CDR3 protein. The table lists around 340,000 distinct CDR3 sequences, approximately 6.9% of them singletons. Time point of the sample: patch test 1, 2 weeks after DPC sensitization. Indicated treatment: therapeutic diphenylcyclopropenone sensitization with weekly scalp DPC. The sample here was whole blood, taken in connection with sensitization to the hapten diphenylcyclopropenone (DPC). The receptor set was obtained from a woman under 30 with alopecia areata. Some clones in this sample may be carry-over from other donors' samples.

The sample holds a few counts of this clonotype. The chain has TRBV12-3 or TRBV12-4 and TRBJ1-5; a weak D match, TRBD1 (5 bases). The V gene lost 5 bases and the J gene lost 0 bases, with 8 bases spanning the gap. The CDR3 totals 14 residues. The CDR3 nucleotides read TGTGCCAGCAGTGGGGGTAATAGCAATCAGCCCCAGCATTTT. It yields the protein CASSGGNSNQPQHF.

The table lists this clonotype with many counts. The chain employs TRBV2 and TRBJ2-4; D is possibly TRBD1 (5 bases). CDR1 and CDR2 (germline): SNHLY, FYNNEI. CDR3 size: 12 residues. The V and J ends lost 1 base and 7 bases respectively, with 5 bases between them. The CDR3 region is CASSEEGNIQYF. CDR3 in DNA: TGTGCCAGCAGTGAAGAGGGGAACATTCAGTACTTC.

This chain uses TRBV20-1 with TRBJ1-6; D is perhaps TRBD1 (5 bases). The CDR3 extends over 17 amino acids. Germline-derived CDR1 and CDR2 are DFQATT and SNEGSKA (reference sequence). Trimming left V 3 bases short and J 0 bases short, with 15 bases between. DNA for the CDR3: TGCAGTGCTAGGGCAGGGCTCAAGAGCTCCTATAATTCACCCCTCCACTTT. This codes for CSARAGLKSSYNSPLHF.

The CDR3 coding sequence is TGCAGCGTTGCGGCACCCGGGACTAGCTACGGGACCCAGTACTTC. Translating gives CSVAAPGTSYGTQYF. The chain recombines TRBV29-1 with TRBJ2-5; the match to TRBD2 covers 9 bases. The germline CDR1 and CDR2 sequences are SQVTM and ANQGSEA. V shed 4 bases, J shed 7 bases, and the junction held 13 bases outside the gene matches. The CDR3 covers 15 residues.

The chain recombines TRBV29-1 with TRBJ1-2; a weak D match, TRBD1 (6 bases). This CDR3 has 13 amino acids. V dropped 7 bases and J dropped 5 bases, with 17 bases sitting between them. CDR1 SQVTM and CDR2 ANQGSEA come from the germline V gene. In nucleotides, the CDR3 is TGCAGCGCGGTAGGACAGTTAGTTTATGGCTACACCTTC. The encoded protein is CSAVGQLVYGYTF.